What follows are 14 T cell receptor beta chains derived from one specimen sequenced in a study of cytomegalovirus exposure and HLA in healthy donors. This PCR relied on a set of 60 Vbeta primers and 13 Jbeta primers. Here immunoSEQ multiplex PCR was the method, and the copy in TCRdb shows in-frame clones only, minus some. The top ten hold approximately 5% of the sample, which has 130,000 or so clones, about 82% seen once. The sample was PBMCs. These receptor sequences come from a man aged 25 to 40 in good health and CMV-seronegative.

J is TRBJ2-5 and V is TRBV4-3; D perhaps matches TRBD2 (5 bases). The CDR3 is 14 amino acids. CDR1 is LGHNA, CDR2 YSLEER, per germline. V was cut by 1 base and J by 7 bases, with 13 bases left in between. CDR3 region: CASSQGWAGGTQYF. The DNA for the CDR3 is TGCGCCAGCAGCCAAGGGTGGGCCGGAGGGACCCAGTACTTC.

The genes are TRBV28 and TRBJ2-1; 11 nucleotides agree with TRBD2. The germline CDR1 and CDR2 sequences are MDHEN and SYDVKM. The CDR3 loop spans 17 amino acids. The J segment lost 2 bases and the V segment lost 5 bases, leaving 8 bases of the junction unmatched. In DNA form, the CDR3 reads TGTGCCAGCAGTACCGGACTAGCGGGCTTTACCTACAATGAGCAGTTCTTC. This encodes CASSTGLAGFTYNEQFF.

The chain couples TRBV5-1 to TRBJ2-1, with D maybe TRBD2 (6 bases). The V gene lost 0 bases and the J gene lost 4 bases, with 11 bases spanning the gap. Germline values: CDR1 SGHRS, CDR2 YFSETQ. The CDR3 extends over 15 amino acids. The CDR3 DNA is TGCGCCAGCAGCTTGGCGGTAGCGGCGTACAATGAGCAGTTCTTC. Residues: CASSLAVAAYNEQFF.

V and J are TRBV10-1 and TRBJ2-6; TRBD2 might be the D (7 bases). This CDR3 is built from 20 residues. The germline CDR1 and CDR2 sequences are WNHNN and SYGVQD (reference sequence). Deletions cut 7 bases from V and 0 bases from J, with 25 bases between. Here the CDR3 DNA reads TGCGCCAGCATTGGGGAGGGGGGCTCTTTTTACAGCTCTGGGGCCAACGTCCTGACTTTC. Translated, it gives CASIGEGGSFYSSGANVLTF.

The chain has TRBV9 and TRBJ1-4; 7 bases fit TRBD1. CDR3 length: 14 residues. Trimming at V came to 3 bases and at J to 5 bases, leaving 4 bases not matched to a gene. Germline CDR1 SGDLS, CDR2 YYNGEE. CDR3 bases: TGTGCCAGCAGCGCGGGACAGACAAATGAAAAACTGTTTTTT. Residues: CASSAGQTNEKLFF.

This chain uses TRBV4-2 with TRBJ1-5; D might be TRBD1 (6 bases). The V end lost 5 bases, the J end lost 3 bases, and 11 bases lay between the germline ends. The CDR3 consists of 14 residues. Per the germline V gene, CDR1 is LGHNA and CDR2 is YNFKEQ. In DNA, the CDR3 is TGTGCCAGCAGCTCCGACAGGTCCAATCAGCCCCAGCATTTT. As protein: CASSSDRSNQPQHF.

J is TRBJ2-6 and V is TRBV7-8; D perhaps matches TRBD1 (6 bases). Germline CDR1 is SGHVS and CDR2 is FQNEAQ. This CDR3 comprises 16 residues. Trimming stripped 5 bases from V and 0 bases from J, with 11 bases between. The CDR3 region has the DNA TGTGCCAGCAGCCAAACAGGGTACTCTGGGGCCAACGTCCTGACTTTC. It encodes CASSQTGYSGANVLTF.

CDR3 DNA sequence: TGCGCCAGCAGCGGACAGGGAAAACTGTTTTTT. It encodes CASSGQGKLFF. The V gene is TRBV4-3, the J gene TRBJ1-4; TRBD1 agrees at 8 bases. CDR3 size: 11 residues. J was trimmed by 10 bases and V by 5 bases; bases with no gene match: 0. Per germline, CDR1 LGHNA and CDR2 YSLEER.

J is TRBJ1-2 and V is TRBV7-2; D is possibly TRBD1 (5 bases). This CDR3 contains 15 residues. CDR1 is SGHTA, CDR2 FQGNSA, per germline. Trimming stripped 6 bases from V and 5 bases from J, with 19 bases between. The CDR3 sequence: CASSSRLLGGYGYTF. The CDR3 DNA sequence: TGTGCCAGCAGTTCACGCCTGCTGGGGGGGTATGGCTACACCTTC.

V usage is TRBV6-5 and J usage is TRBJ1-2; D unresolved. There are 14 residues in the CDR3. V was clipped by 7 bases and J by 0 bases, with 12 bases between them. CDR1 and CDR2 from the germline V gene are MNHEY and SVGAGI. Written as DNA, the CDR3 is TGTGCCAGCACCTCCACAGCCTCTAACTATGGCTACACCTTC. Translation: CASTSTASNYGYTF.

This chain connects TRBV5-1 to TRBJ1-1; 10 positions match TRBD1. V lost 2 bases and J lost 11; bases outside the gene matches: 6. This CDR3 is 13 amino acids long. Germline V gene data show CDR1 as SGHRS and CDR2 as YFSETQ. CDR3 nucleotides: TGCGCCAGCAGCTTATCCGGGACAGGGGCCGCTTTCTTT. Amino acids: CASSLSGTGAAFF.

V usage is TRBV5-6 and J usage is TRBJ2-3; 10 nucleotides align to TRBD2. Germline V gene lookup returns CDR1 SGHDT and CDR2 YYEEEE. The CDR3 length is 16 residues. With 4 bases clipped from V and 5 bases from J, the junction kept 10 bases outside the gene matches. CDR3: CASSGAGTSVRDTQYF. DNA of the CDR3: TGTGCCAGCAGCGGAGCCGGGACTAGCGTCAGAGATACGCAGTATTTT. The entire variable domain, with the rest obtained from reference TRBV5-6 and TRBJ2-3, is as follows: DAGVTQSPTHLIKTRGQQVTLRCSPKSGHDTVSWYQQALGQGPQFIFQYYEEEERQRGNFPDRFSGHQFPNYSSELNVNALLLGDSALYLCASSGAGTSVRDTQYFGPGTRLTVL.

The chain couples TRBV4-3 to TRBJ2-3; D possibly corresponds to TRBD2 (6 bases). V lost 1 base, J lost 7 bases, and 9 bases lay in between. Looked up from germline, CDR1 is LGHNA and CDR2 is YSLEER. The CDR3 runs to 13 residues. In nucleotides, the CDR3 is TGCGCCAGCAGCCAAGCGGGAGAGAATACGCAGTATTTT. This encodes CASSQAGENTQYF.

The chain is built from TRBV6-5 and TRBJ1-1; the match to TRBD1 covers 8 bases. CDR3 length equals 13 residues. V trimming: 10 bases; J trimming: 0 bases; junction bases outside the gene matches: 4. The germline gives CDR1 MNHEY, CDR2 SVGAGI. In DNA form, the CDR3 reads TGTGCCACACGACAGGGGATGAACACTGAAGCTTTCTTT. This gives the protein CATRQGMNTEAFF.